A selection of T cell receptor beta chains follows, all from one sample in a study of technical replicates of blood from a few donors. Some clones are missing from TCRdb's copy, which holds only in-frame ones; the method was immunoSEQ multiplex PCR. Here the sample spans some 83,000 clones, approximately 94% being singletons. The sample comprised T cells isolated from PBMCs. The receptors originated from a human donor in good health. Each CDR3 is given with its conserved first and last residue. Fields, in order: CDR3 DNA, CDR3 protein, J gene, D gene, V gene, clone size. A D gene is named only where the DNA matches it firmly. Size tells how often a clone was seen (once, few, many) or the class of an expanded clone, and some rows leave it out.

TGCGCCAGCACCCCCCTAGCGGGGGGCCCGAGGACCGGGGAGCTGTTTTTT CASTPLAGGPRTGELFF TRBJ2-2 TRBD2 TRBV5-1 -
TGTGCCAGCAGCCGGGGGGCACAGTTAAATCAGCCCCAGCATTTT CASSRGAQLNQPQHF TRBJ1-5 - TRBV7-2 -
TGTGCCAGCGCCGGGGGAAAGAACACTGAAGCTTTCTTT CASAGGKNTEAFF TRBJ1-1 - TRBV7-9 few
TGTGCCAGCAGCCCACGGAGGAACACTGAAGCTTTCTTT CASSPRRNTEAFF TRBJ1-1 - TRBV9 few
TGTGCCAGCAGCCCAGGGTCAGGAAGCTATGGCTACACCTTC CASSPGSGSYGYTF TRBJ1-2 - TRBV7-6 -
TGTGCTAGCAGCCTGGACAGCCTTGCCGAGCAGTACTTC CASSLDSLAEQYF TRBJ2-7 - TRBV7-7 once
TGTGCCAGCAGCTTAGCGACAGGGGGCCTAGCCAAAAACATTCAGTACTTC CASSLATGGLAKNIQYF TRBJ2-4 TRBD1 TRBV7-9 -
TGTGCCAGCAGTTTGGGAGGGTCTGACACTGAAGCTTTCTTT CASSLGGSDTEAFF TRBJ1-1 - TRBV28 -
TGTGCCAGCAGGCTTCAGGGGAACACTGAAGCTTTCTTT CASRLQGNTEAFF TRBJ1-1 - TRBV6-1 few
TGTGCCACCATTAGTATAACAGGCCGGCGGGAGCAGTACTTC CATISITGRREQYF TRBJ2-7 - TRBV2 few
TGTGCCAGCTCAGCCGGGACACAATCCGATGGCTACACCTTC CASSAGTQSDGYTF TRBJ1-2 - TRBV18 once
TGTGCCAGCAGTCAAACCCATCGTCTAGCGGGAGACAACTCCTACGAGCAGTACTTC CASSQTHRLAGDNSYEQYF TRBJ2-7 TRBD2 TRBV28 -
TGTGCCAGCAGTTACCGCGCGGAGCTATACAATGAGCAGTTCTTC CASSYRAELYNEQFF TRBJ2-1 - TRBV6-5 -